This note documents a single T cell receptor beta chain sequence. Its antigen is not yet known. Qualities for individual bases were not recorded, and no much larger clone is one base off. What this sample's time point label stands for: about 28 days (+/-7) after the second vaccine dose. AZD1222 recipients given second doses at about 4 weeks or at about 12 weeks were pooled, since spike-specific TCR depth and breadth were not found to differ between the two schedules. Samples from vaccinated people were obtained from the UK trials COV001 and COV002, which included a single-blind randomized controlled phase 2/3 trial of AZD1222 (ChAdOx1 nCoV-19) in healthy adults. For TCRbeta chain sequencing, PBMC samples from trial participants were taken at day 0 and at day 28 after the second dose. The CDR3 covers 14 residues, taking in both the cysteine and the phenylalanine. Solely the CDR3 DNA is kept, with 42 bases framed from the first base. The germline V and J ends show losses of 0 bases and 1 base respectively, and no gene match explains 0 bases of the junction. In the germline V gene, CDR1 corresponds to SGHRS and CDR2 to YFSETQ.

This sample is part of a study of T cell responses to AZD1222 COVID-19 vaccine (dated by TCRdb to about 2021). About the full investigation: TCR sequencing covered fewer than 250 trial participants: 200 to 220 given two doses of AZD1222 and 26 given two doses of MenACWY control vaccine. Trial participants were enrolled into age subgroups of 18-55, 56-69 and 70-plus years, which contained about 150, 27 and 61 TCR-sequenced participants, respectively.

The CDR3 regions of human TCRbeta chains were analyzed by immunosequencing. The paper's data handling went like this. TCRs in the repertoires were matched against a reference library of SARS-CoV-2-specific TCRs that had been generated with the MIRA antigen-specificity platform. Breadth was defined as the fraction of unique TCRs that were SARS-CoV-2-associated. Depth was defined as the fraction of total T cells that were SARS-CoV-2-associated. Using the MIRA data, each spike-specific TCR was assigned both to the spike region to which the TCR was reactive and to a CD4 or CD8 class. Log10-transformed breadth and depth values were compared by one-way ANOVA with Sidak's multiple comparisons tests. Entries here come from immuneACCESS through TCRdb and include only in-frame sequences with V and J called. Some clones fail to appear in such tables; in the studies checked, an unresolved V gene covers under half of the shortfall, and the cause of the remainder is unknown. The V and J calls and clone size were taken over from that table, and D and trimming were inferred from the DNA. Recorded for this sample are 98,000 or so clones; 88% of them occurred a single time. More than 15% of the sample belongs to the ten largest clones.

General findings and caveats noted by the study authors: Reportedly, almost half of the unique spike-specific TCRs recognized epitopes lying outside the regions that are mutated in the B.1.351 and B.1.1.7 variants. The vaccine-associated CD4 TCRs covered the entire spike protein, and the dominant responses fell in regions 160-218 and 743-854. The 56-69-year group was small, and its depth increase did not reach significance, likely because of low power. Conclusions about previously exposed vaccinees are limited because only five to seven AZD1222 recipients were SARS-CoV-2 seropositive at baseline. Participants were mostly white British, with more females than males. The authors suggested clonal diversity may have been underestimated. After two AZD1222 doses, spike-specific TCR breadth and depth were significantly higher than at day 0 and than in MenACWY recipients. No day 14 peak-response samples were available, so repertoires were characterized only after the peak T cell response.

The material was peripheral blood, obtained 28 days after the second AZD1222 dose. This TCR derives from an adult who received the AZD1222 COVID-19 vaccine. The chain joins TRBV5-1 to TRBJ2-7, with 8 central nucleotides matching TRBD2. The CDR3 loop reads CASSLERESYEQYF. The DNA reads TGCGCCAGCAGCTTGGAGCGGGAGTCCTACGAGCAGTACTTC. Reference TRBV5-1 and TRBJ2-7 proteins supply the regions before and after the CDR3; the full variable domain is: KAGVTQTPRYLIKTRGQQVTLSCSPISGHRSVSWYQQTPGQGLQFLFEYFSETQRNKGNFPGRFSGRQFSNSRSEMNVSTLELGDSALYLCASSLERESYEQYFGPGTRLTVT.